This record covers a single T cell receptor (beta chain). The data were obtained in a study of identifying expanded T cells in peripheral blood. Per germline, CDR1 WSHSY and CDR2 SAAADI. The CDR3 sequence is 15 residues long. The V and J ends lost 6 bases and 0 bases respectively, with 14 bases between them. Clones were read by immunoSEQ multiplex PCR, and TCRdb kept only the in-frame ones, dropping some. The sample consists of approximately 97,000 clones, approximately 88% of them appearing once. Sequencing was carried out using blood. The J gene is TRBJ1-1, the V gene TRBV10-2, with D possibly being TRBD1 (5 bases). The TCR was taken from a person aged 18-69 years in good health. The CDR3 coding sequence is TGCGCCAGCAGAAATCCCAGGGCCGTGAACACTGAAGCTTTCTTT. Protein sequence: CASRNPRAVNTEAFF.